This T cell receptor beta chain was sequenced for a study of shared clonotypes between healthy human individuals. Study as a whole: Three plates were used per donor for CD4 naive, three for CD4 memory, two for CD8 naive and one for CD8 memory.

The ends were cut back, 3 bases at V and 6 bases at J, with 11 bases in the middle. The V gene's germline CDR1 is ENHRY and CDR2 SYGVKD. This CDR3 spans 14 amino acids. Data came from immunoSEQ multiplex PCR; TCRdb stores just in-frame clones and leaves some out. Of around 990,000 clones in the sample, 60% to 80% are singletons; the top ten hold over 0.8%. Overall study findings and caveats: Blood was the only sampled material, and tissue repertoires likely differ.

This clone showed up just once. Its cognate antigen is unknown. The TCR originated in a man between 18 and 35 years old in good health. Some clones in this sample may be carry-over from other donors' samples. The sequencing input was memory CD4+ T cells from PBMCs. Subset given: CD45RA-negative fraction. J is TRBJ2-2 and V is TRBV10-3; D gene unclear. CDR3 in amino acids: CAISELGSPGELFF. CDR3 sequence (DNA): TGTGCCATCAGTGAATTGGGCTCCCCCGGGGAGCTGTTTTTT.